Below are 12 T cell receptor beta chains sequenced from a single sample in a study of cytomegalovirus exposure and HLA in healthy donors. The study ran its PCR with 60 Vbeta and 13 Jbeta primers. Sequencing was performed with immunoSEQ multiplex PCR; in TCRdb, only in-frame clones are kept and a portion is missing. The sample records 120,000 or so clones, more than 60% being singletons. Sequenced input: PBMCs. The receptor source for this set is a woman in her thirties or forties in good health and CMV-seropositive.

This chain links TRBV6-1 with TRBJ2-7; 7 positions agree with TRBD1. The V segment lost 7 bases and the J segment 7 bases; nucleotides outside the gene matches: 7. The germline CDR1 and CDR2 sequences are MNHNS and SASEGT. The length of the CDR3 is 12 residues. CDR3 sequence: CASTRQGGEQYF. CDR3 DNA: TGTGCCAGCACAAGACAGGGCGGAGAGCAGTACTTC.

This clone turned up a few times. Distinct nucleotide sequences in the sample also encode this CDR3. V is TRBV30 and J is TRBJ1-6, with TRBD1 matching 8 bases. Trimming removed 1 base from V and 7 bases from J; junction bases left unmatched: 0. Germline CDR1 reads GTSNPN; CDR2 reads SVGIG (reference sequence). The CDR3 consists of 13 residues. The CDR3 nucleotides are TGTGCCTGGAGTGGACAGGGGAATTCACCCCTCCACTTT. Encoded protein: CAWSGQGNSPLHF.

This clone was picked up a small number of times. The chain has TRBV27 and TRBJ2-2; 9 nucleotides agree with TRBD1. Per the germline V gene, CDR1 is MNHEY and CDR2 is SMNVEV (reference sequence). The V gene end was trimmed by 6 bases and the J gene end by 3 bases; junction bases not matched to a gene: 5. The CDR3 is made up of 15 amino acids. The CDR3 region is CASSLGQGHTGELFF. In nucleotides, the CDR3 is TGTGCCAGCAGCCTAGGACAGGGGCACACCGGGGAGCTGTTTTTT.

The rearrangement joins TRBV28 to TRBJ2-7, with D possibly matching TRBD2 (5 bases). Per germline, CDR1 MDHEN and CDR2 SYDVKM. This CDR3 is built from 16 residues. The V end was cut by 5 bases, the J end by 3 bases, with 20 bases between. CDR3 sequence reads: CASSEPGMGRDYEQYF. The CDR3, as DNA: TGTGCCAGCAGTGAGCCGGGAATGGGTCGGGACTACGAGCAGTACTTC.

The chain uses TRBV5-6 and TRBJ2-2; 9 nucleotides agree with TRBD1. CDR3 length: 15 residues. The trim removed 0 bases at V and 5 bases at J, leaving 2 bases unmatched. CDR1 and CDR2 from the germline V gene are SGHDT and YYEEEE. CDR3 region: CASSLGTGATGELFF. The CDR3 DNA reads TGTGCCAGCAGCTTGGGGACAGGGGCAACCGGGGAGCTGTTTTTT.

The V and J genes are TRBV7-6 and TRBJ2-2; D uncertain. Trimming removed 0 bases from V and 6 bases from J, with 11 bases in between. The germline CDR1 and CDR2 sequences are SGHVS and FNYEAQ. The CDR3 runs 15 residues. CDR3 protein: CASSLAPHFAGELFF. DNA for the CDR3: TGTGCCAGCAGCTTAGCGCCCCACTTCGCCGGGGAGCTGTTTTTT. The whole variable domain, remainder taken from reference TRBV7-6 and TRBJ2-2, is GAGVSQSPRYKVTKRGQDVALRCDPISGHVSLYWYRQALGQGPEFLTYFNYEAQQDKSGLPNDRFSAERPEGSISTLTIQRTEQRDSAMYRCASSLAPHFAGELFFGEGSRLTVL.

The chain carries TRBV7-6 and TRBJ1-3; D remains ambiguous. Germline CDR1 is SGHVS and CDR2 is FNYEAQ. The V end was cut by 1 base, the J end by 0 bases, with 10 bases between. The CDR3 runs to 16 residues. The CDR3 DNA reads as TGTGCCAGCAGCTTAGGGTCAGGAAGCTCTGGAAACACCATATATTTT. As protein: CASSLGSGSSGNTIYF.

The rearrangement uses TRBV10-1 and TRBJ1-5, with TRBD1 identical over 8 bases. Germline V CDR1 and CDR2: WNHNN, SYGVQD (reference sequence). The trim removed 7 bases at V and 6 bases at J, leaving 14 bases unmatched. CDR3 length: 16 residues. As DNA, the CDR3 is TGCGCCAGCAACCCAAGGGGGCAGGGGGCCTTTCAGCCCCAGCATTTT. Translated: CASNPRGQGAFQPQHF.

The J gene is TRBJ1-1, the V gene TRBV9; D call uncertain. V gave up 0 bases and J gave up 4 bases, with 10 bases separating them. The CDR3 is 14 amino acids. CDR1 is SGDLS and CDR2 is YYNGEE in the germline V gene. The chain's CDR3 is CASSVVGRITEAFF. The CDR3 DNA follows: TGTGCCAGCAGCGTAGTGGGGAGAATCACTGAAGCTTTCTTT.

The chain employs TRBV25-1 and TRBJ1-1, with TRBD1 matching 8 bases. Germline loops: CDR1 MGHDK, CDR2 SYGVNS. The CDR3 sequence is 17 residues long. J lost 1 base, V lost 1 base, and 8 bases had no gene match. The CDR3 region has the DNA TGTGCCAGCAGTGAATTCGCTTCCGGGACAGGGAACACTGAAGCTTTCTTT. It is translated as CASSEFASGTGNTEAFF.

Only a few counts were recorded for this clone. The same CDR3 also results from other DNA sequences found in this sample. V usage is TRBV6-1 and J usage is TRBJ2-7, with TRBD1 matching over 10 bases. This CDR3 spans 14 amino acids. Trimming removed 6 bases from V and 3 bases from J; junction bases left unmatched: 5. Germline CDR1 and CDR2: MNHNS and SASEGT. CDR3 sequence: CASSAWTGGYEQYF. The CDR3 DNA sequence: TGTGCCAGCAGCGCCTGGACAGGGGGCTACGAGCAGTACTTC.

The CDR3 protein is CASSPREVMDTQYF. The CDR3 DNA reads as TGTGCCAGCTCACCACGAGAAGTAATGGATACGCAGTATTTT. This chain uses TRBV18 with TRBJ2-3; D not resolved. Germline V lookup: CDR1 KGHSH, CDR2 LQKENI. The CDR3 sequence is 14 residues long. The ends were cut back, 1 base at V and 6 bases at J, with 11 bases in the middle.